This T cell receptor (beta chain) was recorded in a study of T cell responses to AZD1222 COVID-19 vaccine. Overall study findings and caveats: It should be noted that donors were predominantly white British and more often female, and clonal diversity was possibly underestimated. Regions 160-218 and 743-854 dominated among vaccine-associated CD4 TCRs spanning spike. The study reported that nearly half of spike-specific TCRs target unmutated variant regions. Recipients of AZD1222 seropositive at baseline numbered only 5 to 7.

Comment on this clone: Its target is unknown.

The CDR3 is 16 residues long. The germline gives CDR1 ENHRY, CDR2 SYGVKD. Trimming took off 4 bases at V and 2 bases at J, with 15 bases between the two ends. Method: immunoSEQ multiplex PCR; TCRdb's copy keeps in-frame clones and lacks some. Among 67,000 or so clones listed, about 83% were seen once. The source was peripheral blood, collected on day 0 of AZD1222 vaccination. This clonotype was sampled from an adult in good health. This sequence joins TRBV10-3 and TRBJ1-5, with D tentatively TRBD1 (6 bases). CDR3 sequence: CAISAGGLDGNQPQHF. In DNA form, the CDR3 reads TGTGCCATCAGTGCGGGGGGGCTAGATGGCAATCAGCCCCAGCATTTT.